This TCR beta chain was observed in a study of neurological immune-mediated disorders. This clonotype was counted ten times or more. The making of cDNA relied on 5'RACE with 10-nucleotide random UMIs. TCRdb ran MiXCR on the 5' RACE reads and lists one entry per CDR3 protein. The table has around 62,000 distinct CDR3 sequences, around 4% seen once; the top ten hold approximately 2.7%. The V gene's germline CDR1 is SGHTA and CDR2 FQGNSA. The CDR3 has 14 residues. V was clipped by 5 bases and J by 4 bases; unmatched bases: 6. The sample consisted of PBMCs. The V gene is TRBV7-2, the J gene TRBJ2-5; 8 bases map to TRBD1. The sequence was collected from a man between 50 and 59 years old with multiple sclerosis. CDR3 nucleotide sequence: TGTGCCAGCAGCCCGAGGACAGGGCGAGAGACCCAGTACTTC. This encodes CASSPRTGRETQYF.